The rows below give T cell receptor beta chains drawn from one sample of a study of T cell responses to AZD1222 COVID-19 vaccine. Assay used: immunoSEQ multiplex PCR; TCRdb lists only in-frame clones, some missing. This table holds roughly 150,000 clones, 88% found once. The source material was peripheral blood, sampled on day 0 of AZD1222 vaccination. The receptors originated from an adult in good health. Both conserved end residues are part of each CDR3. D genes are given only for firm matches.

j_call v_call d_call cdr3_aa cdr3_nt
TRBJ1-2 TRBV25-1 TRBD1 CASRGQPYGYTF TGTGCCAGCAGGGGACAGCCCTATGGCTACACCTTC
TRBJ2-7 TRBV5-8 NA CASSLAGQITYEQYF TGTGCCAGCAGCTTGGCCGGGCAGATAACCTACGAGCAGTACTTC
TRBJ1-2 TRBV28 TRBD1 CASSTWTGGNYGYTF TGTGCCAGCAGTACGTGGACAGGGGGCAACTATGGCTACACCTTC
TRBJ1-6 TRBV28 NA CASSLEADPSSYNSPLHF TGTGCCAGCAGCCTAGAGGCGGATCCTAGCTCCTATAATTCACCCCTCCACTTT
TRBJ2-7 TRBV6-5 NA CASSWGDSTYEQYF TGTGCCAGCAGTTGGGGGGACAGTACCTACGAGCAGTACTTC
TRBJ1-2 TRBV25-1 TRBD1 CASSGTGGRYTF TGTGCCAGCAGCGGGACAGGGGGACGCTACACCTTC
TRBJ2-7 TRBV7-9 NA CASSLWSYEQYF TGTGCCAGCAGCTTATGGTCCTACGAGCAGTACTTC
TRBJ1-4 TRBV19 TRBD1 CASSIEWGQGREKLFF TGTGCCAGTAGTATAGAATGGGGACAGGGGCGAGAGAAACTGTTTTTT
TRBJ1-5 TRBV28 TRBD1 CASRPTGGGISNQPQHF TGTGCCAGCAGACCTACAGGGGGCGGGATTAGCAATCAGCCCCAGCATTTT
TRBJ2-2 TRBV6-5 TRBD1 CASRPDTGGSGELFF TGTGCCAGCAGACCAGATACAGGGGGCTCCGGGGAGCTGTTTTTT
TRBJ1-2 TRBV30 NA CAWSATDNYGYTF TGTGCCTGGAGTGCCACAGACAACTATGGCTACACCTTC